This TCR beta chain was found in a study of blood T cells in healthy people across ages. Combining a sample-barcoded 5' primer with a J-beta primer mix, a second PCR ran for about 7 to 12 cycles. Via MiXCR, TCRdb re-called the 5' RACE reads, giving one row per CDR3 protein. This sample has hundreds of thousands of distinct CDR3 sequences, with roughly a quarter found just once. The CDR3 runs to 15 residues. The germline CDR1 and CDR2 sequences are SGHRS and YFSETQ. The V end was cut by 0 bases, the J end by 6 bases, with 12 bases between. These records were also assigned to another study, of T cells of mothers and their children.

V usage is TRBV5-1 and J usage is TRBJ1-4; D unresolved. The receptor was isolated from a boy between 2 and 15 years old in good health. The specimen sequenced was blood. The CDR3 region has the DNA TGCGCCAGCAGCTTGGAACCGGGCCCCGATGAAAAACTGTTTTTT. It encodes CASSLEPGPDEKLFF. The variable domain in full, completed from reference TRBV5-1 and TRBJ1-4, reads KAGVTQTPRYLIKTRGQQVTLSCSPISGHRSVSWYQQTPGQGLQFLFEYFSETQRNKGNFPGRFSGRQFSNSRSEMNVSTLELGDSALYLCASSLEPGPDEKLFFGSGTQLSVL.